This T cell receptor beta chain was recovered during a study of shared clonotypes between healthy human individuals. Repertoires were generated with immunoSEQ multiplex PCR, while TCRdb's copy carries only in-frame clones and drops some. This sample has hundreds of thousands of clones; approximately 96% occur once, and the top ten carry about 0.22%. Broader study findings: Memory subsets generally showed lower estimated richness than naive subsets.

Turning to this clone: Its matching antigen is unknown.

The germline CDR1 and CDR2 sequences are ENHRY and SYGVKD. Losses at the gene ends were 4 bases for V and 5 bases for J; bases not matched to a gene: 8. This CDR3 is built from 15 residues. Naive CD8 cells lacked CD45RO and underwent positive selection for CCR7, leaving out terminally differentiated effector memory CD45RA+ cells. The clonotype was recovered from a man between 25 and 39 years old in good health. The sample was naive CD8+ T cells sorted from blood. The chain recombines TRBV10-3 with TRBJ2-5; 9 bases fit TRBD1. The CDR3 reads CAISGSGQGWETQYF. Here the CDR3 DNA reads TGTGCCATCAGTGGATCGGGACAGGGTTGGGAGACCCAGTACTTC.